Following are 30 T cell receptor beta chains from one sample sequenced in a study of T cell changes during pregnancy in multiple sclerosis. Sequenced by immunoSEQ multiplex PCR; TCRdb stores in-frame clones only, minus some. The sample comprises around 59,000 clones, 93% of which are singletons, and 3% to 4.5% rests with the top ten. The sample consisted of CD8+ T cells from peripheral blood mononuclear cells, taken in the second trimester of pregnancy. All receptors come from a female donor with multiple sclerosis, enrolled in a pregnancy study.

This chain uses TRBV4-3 with TRBJ2-7; no clear D. Germline V CDR1 and CDR2: LGHNA, YSLEER. Trimming stripped 4 bases from V and 0 bases from J, with 13 bases between. There are 15 residues in the CDR3. The CDR3 loop reads CASSLSLDSSYEQYF. The DNA for the CDR3 is TGCGCCAGCAGCCTGAGTCTCGATTCCTCCTACGAGCAGTACTTC.

The genes are TRBV27 and TRBJ2-7; 8 bases are a match to TRBD1. There are 14 residues in the CDR3. Germline-derived CDR1 and CDR2 are MNHEY and SMNVEV (reference sequence). Germline trimming cut 3 bases from V and 0 bases from J; bases unmatched to any gene: 1. The CDR3 sequence: CASSFGQGSYEQYF. The DNA for the CDR3 is TGTGCCAGCAGTTTTGGACAGGGCTCCTACGAGCAGTACTTC.

The V call is TRBV29-1, the J call TRBJ2-7, with 7 bases that match TRBD1. The germline CDR1 and CDR2 sequences are SQVTM and ANQGSEA. CDR3 size: 14 residues. Losses at the gene ends were 7 bases for V and 3 bases for J; bases not matched to a gene: 12. For the CDR3, the DNA is TGCAGCGCTCTCCTAATTACAGGGGACTACGAGCAGTACTTC. Protein: CSALLITGDYEQYF.

This rearrangement joins TRBV7-3 to TRBJ2-1; 13 nucleotides align to TRBD2. The CDR3 consists of 17 residues. Trimming removed 1 base from V and 6 bases from J; junction bases left unmatched: 6. Germline V CDR1 and CDR2: SGHTA, FQGTGA. The CDR3 DNA reads TGTGCCAGCAGCTTAAACCCTGGACTAGCGGGAGCCAATGAGCAGTTCTTC. Its protein is CASSLNPGLAGANEQFF.

J is TRBJ1-2 and V is TRBV7-2; 7 bases line up with TRBD1. The germline gives CDR1 SGHTA, CDR2 FQGNSA. This CDR3 spans 17 amino acids. V gave up 4 bases and J gave up 2 bases; unmatched junction bases: 13. The CDR3 DNA is TGTGCCAGCAGCTCCCCCGGGACAGCGGACGACAACTATGGCTACACCTTC. Protein: CASSSPGTADDNYGYTF.

This chain uses TRBV27 with TRBJ1-5; D is unresolved. CDR1 is MNHEY, CDR2 SMNVEV, per germline (reference sequence). There are 12 residues in the CDR3. Between the trimmed V and J ends, which lost 3 bases and 6 bases, there was a span of 6 bases. In DNA, the CDR3 is TGTGCCAGCAGTTTTATCGGTCAGCCCCAGCATTTT. Its translation: CASSFIGQPQHF.

This rearrangement joins TRBV29-1 to TRBJ1-1, with TRBD1 matching 10 bases. Germline trimming cut 6 bases from V and 8 bases from J; bases unmatched to any gene: 9. The CDR3 is made up of 13 amino acids. CDR1 and CDR2 from the germline V gene are SQVTM and ANQGSEA. In nucleotides, the CDR3 is TGCAGCGTACGGGACAGGGGCCCTCCGGAAGCTTTCTTT. It specifies CSVRDRGPPEAFF. The whole variable domain, remainder taken from reference TRBV29-1 and TRBJ1-1, is SAVISQKPSRDICQRGTSLTIQCQVDSQVTMMFWYRQQPGQSLTLIATANQGSEATYESGFVIDKFPISRPNLTFSTLTVSNMSPEDSSIYLCSVRDRGPPEAFFGQGTRLTVV.

This chain links TRBV15 with TRBJ1-4; D gene ambiguous. Germline values: CDR1 LNHNV, CDR2 YYDKDF (reference sequence). Trimming pared 0 bases from V and 5 bases from J, leaving 4 bases between. The CDR3 runs to 13 residues. The CDR3 sequence is CATSRDSNEKLFF. For the CDR3, the DNA is TGTGCCACCAGCAGAGATTCGAATGAAAAACTGTTTTTT.

The chain recombines TRBV9 with TRBJ1-1, with 7 bases that match TRBD1. The CDR3 length is 15 residues. V lost 2 bases, J lost 0 bases, and 4 bases stayed unmatched. The germline V gene has CDR1 SGDLS and CDR2 YYNGEE. In DNA, the CDR3 is TGTGCCAGCAGCGTTATTGGACAGGTGAACACTGAAGCTTTCTTT. Translation: CASSVIGQVNTEAFF.

The chain has TRBV11-2 and TRBJ2-7, with 13 bases matching TRBD2. CDR1 is SGHAT, CDR2 FQNNGV, per germline. The CDR3 consists of 14 residues. Unmatched junction bases numbered 2, after V lost 3 bases and J lost 6 bases. DNA for the CDR3: TGTGCCAGCAGCTTGGGACTAGCGGGATTCGAGCAGTACTTC. Its translation is CASSLGLAGFEQYF.

The chain uses TRBV6-1 and TRBJ2-3; 7 bases are a match to TRBD2. This CDR3 is built from 16 residues. Trimming took 0 bases from V and 0 from J; bases not matched to a gene: 3. Germline V gives CDR1 MNHNS, CDR2 SASEGT. The CDR3 sequence: CASSEALAASTDTQYF. CDR3 coding DNA: TGTGCCAGCAGTGAAGCCCTAGCGGCTAGCACAGATACGCAGTATTTT.

V is TRBV4-3 and J is TRBJ1-1; possibly TRBD1 for D (6 bases). Germline V gene lookup returns CDR1 LGHNA and CDR2 YSLEER. The CDR3 totals 14 residues. Between the trimmed V and J ends, which lost 0 bases and 3 bases, there was a span of 8 bases. The DNA of the CDR3 is TGCGCCAGCAGCCAAGACAGGGGCGACACTGAAGCTTTCTTT. Its protein is CASSQDRGDTEAFF.

This rearrangement joins TRBV2 to TRBJ1-2, with a tentative D call TRBD1 (5 bases). Trimming cost V 6 bases and J 9 bases, with 17 bases left between them. The CDR3 is made up of 13 amino acids. Germline V gives CDR1 SNHLY, CDR2 FYNNEI. CDR3 sequence: CASSRGTPESYTF. The CDR3 nucleotides read TGTGCCAGCAGCCGCGGGACGCCGGAGAGCTACACCTTC.

The V and J genes are TRBV14 and TRBJ2-1; 11 nucleotides align to TRBD2. Germline V lookup: CDR1 SGHDN, CDR2 FVKESK. V trimming: 1 base; J trimming: 8 bases; junction bases outside the gene matches: 7. This CDR3 spans 16 amino acids. The CDR3 is CASSQVSGRAGDEQFF. CDR3 in DNA: TGTGCCAGCAGCCAAGTTAGCGGGAGGGCCGGGGATGAGCAGTTCTTC.

The J gene is TRBJ1-5, the V gene TRBV6-1; weak D call: TRBD1 (6 bases). The V end was cut by 1 base, the J end by 3 bases, with 10 bases between. CDR3 length equals 15 residues. Germline CDR1 MNHNS, CDR2 SASEGT. In nucleotides, the CDR3 is TGTGCCAGCAGTGAAGTACAGGGTAACAATCAGCCCCAGCATTTT. Its translation is CASSEVQGNNQPQHF.

This chain uses TRBV4-3 with TRBJ2-3, with D possibly TRBD1 on 5 matching bases. Trimming removed 1 base at V and 4 bases at J, with 6 bases between. Germline V gene lookup returns CDR1 LGHNA and CDR2 YSLEER. The CDR3 consists of 13 residues. CDR3 sequence reads: CASSQGRADTQYF. In nucleotides, the CDR3 is TGCGCCAGCAGCCAAGGCAGGGCAGATACGCAGTATTTT.

This clone was found a few times. The chain carries TRBV11-2 and TRBJ1-1; D uncertain. V lost 1 base and J lost 1, with 7 bases in between. Per the germline V gene, CDR1 is SGHAT and CDR2 is FQNNGV. CDR3 length: 14 residues. CDR3 amino acids: CASSLGAGNTEAFF. The CDR3 coding sequence is TGTGCCAGCAGCTTAGGAGCCGGGAACACTGAAGCTTTCTTT.

CDR3 amino acids: CASTLGSEQYF. The CDR3 DNA is TGTGCCAGCACCCTAGGAAGCGAGCAGTACTTC. The gene calls are TRBV6-6 and TRBJ2-7, with no clear D. Germline assignment: CDR1 MNHNY and CDR2 SVGAGI (reference sequence). Trimming left V 7 bases short and J 6 bases short, with 10 bases between. The CDR3 has 11 amino acids.

The chain has TRBV6-4 and TRBJ1-2; unclear D gene. Trimming removed 5 bases from V and 0 bases from J, with 7 bases in between. Germline V lookup: CDR1 MRHNA, CDR2 SNTAGT. This CDR3 has 13 residues. This CDR3 reads CASSRGSNYGYTF. The CDR3 DNA reads as TGTGCCAGCAGTCGCGGATCTAACTATGGCTACACCTTC.

This clone came up a few times. No conserved phenylalanine or tryptophan ends this CDR3, so it is likely a read error. The limits of the CDR3 on the DNA are not certain, so only TCRdb's listed CDR3 is given. V gene TRBV29-1 combines with J gene TRBJ1-1; the table gives TRBD1 as D, unverified against the DNA. The germline V gene has CDR1 SQVTM and CDR2 ANQGSEA. The CDR3 length is 11 residues, termini included. The CDR3 sequence: CSVEARGHDRI.

This chain connects TRBV7-9 to TRBJ1-5; D ambiguous. The V end was cut by 5 bases, the J end by 0 bases, with 14 bases between. The CDR3 runs 16 residues. Germline CDR1 is SEHNR and CDR2 is FQNEAQ (reference sequence). For the CDR3, the DNA is TGTGCCAGCAGCCATACAGTCCCAGATAGCAATCAGCCCCAGCATTTT. It translates to CASSHTVPDSNQPQHF.

The chain uses TRBV15 and TRBJ2-1, with a possible D match to TRBD1 (5 bases). V was trimmed by 8 bases and J by 5 bases, leaving 10 bases between them. In germline, CDR1 is LNHNV, CDR2 YYDKDF (reference sequence). The CDR3 covers 12 residues. Here the CDR3 DNA reads TGTGCCACCCAGGGCACCGACAATGAGCAGTTCTTC. Residues: CATQGTDNEQFF.

V and J are TRBV9 and TRBJ1-2; perhaps TRBD1 as D (6 bases). CDR1 is SGDLS, CDR2 YYNGEE, per germline. Deletions cut 6 bases from V and 1 base from J, with 10 bases between. The CDR3 spans 13 residues. The CDR3 DNA reads as TGTGCCAGCACGGGACACATTAACTATGGCTACACCTTC. Translated, it gives CASTGHINYGYTF.

The gene calls are TRBV2 and TRBJ2-7, with unresolved D. The CDR3 runs 12 residues. V lost 3 bases to trimming and J lost 2 bases, with 5 bases between them. Germline CDR1 SNHLY, CDR2 FYNNEI. For the CDR3, the DNA is TGTGCCAGCAGTGACAAAACCTACGAGCAGTACTTC. It specifies CASSDKTYEQYF.

The chain uses TRBV19 and TRBJ1-1; D perhaps matches TRBD1 (5 bases). V was cut by 4 bases and J by 0 bases, with 6 bases left in between. Germline loops: CDR1 LNHDA, CDR2 SQIVND (reference sequence). This CDR3 contains 13 residues. CDR3 nucleotide sequence: TGTGCCAGTAGTAAGGGGATGAACACTGAAGCTTTCTTT. Protein sequence: CASSKGMNTEAFF.

The chain combines TRBV11-2 with TRBJ1-5, with TRBD1 matching over 12 bases. The V and J ends lost 4 bases and 11 bases, in that order; junction bases with no gene match: 12. Germline V gives CDR1 SGHAT, CDR2 FQNNGV. This CDR3 region has 16 residues. CDR3: CASSSNEGQGARAQHF. The CDR3 DNA follows: TGTGCCAGCAGCTCCAACGAGGGACAGGGGGCCCGGGCCCAGCATTTT. The whole variable domain, filled in from reference TRBV11-2 and TRBJ1-5, reads EAGVAQSPRYKIIEKRQSVAFWCNPISGHATLYWYQQILGQGPKLLIQFQNNGVVDDSQLPKDRFSAERLKGVDSTLKIQPAKLEDSAVYLCASSSNEGQGARAQHFGDGTRLSIL.

The V gene is TRBV28, the J gene TRBJ2-7, with TRBD2 matching over 7 bases. V shed 2 bases, J shed 4 bases, and the junction held 5 bases outside the gene matches. Germline V gene sequence: CDR1 MDHEN, CDR2 SYDVKM. This CDR3 region has 14 residues. DNA of the CDR3: TGTGCCAGCAGTTTACCTAGCGGATCGTACGAGCAGTACTTC. Its protein is CASSLPSGSYEQYF. The full variable domain, its missing parts supplied by reference TRBV28 and TRBJ2-7, is DVKVTQSSRYLVKRTGEKVFLECVQDMDHENMFWYRQDPGLGLRLIYFSYDVKMKEKGDIPEGYSVSREKKERFSLILESASTNQTSMYLCASSLPSGSYEQYFGPGTRLTVT.

The chain uses TRBV5-1 and TRBJ2-7; D may be TRBD2 (5 bases). The CDR3 loop spans 14 amino acids. Trimming cost V 0 bases and J 0 bases, with 7 bases left between them. CDR1 is SGHRS and CDR2 is YFSETQ in the germline V gene. For the CDR3, the DNA is TGCGCCAGCAGCTTGGAGCGGAACTCCTACGAGCAGTACTTC. It yields the protein CASSLERNSYEQYF.

This sequence joins TRBV9 and TRBJ1-1, with 8 positions matching TRBD1. Germline trimming cut 4 bases from V and 1 base from J; bases unmatched to any gene: 3. The germline CDR1 and CDR2 sequences are SGDLS and YYNGEE. CDR3 length equals 14 residues. The DNA of the CDR3 is TGTGCCAGCAGCTTACAGGGGGAGAACACTGAAGCTTTCTTT. Translating gives CASSLQGENTEAFF.

This sequence joins TRBV5-1 and TRBJ1-1; 7 bases are shared with TRBD1. CDR1 is SGHRS, CDR2 YFSETQ, per germline. The CDR3 is 14 amino acids. Unmatched junction bases numbered 3, after V lost 4 bases and J lost 0 bases. In nucleotides, the CDR3 is TGCGCCAGCAGCATAGGACAGGTGAACACTGAAGCTTTCTTT. The encoded protein is CASSIGQVNTEAFF.